Sequencing of this TCR beta chain was carried out in a study of T cell responses to AZD1222 COVID-19 vaccine. Findings and limits, study-wide: Donors, mostly white British, included more females; clonal diversity was possibly underestimated.

Generated by immunoSEQ multiplex PCR, the TCRdb table keeps only in-frame clones and is missing some. This table holds some 160,000 clones, about nine tenths found once. Of note for this clone: The antigen remains unidentified.

Trimming stripped 8 bases from V and 5 bases from J, with 18 bases between. Looked up from germline, CDR1 is LNHDA and CDR2 is SQIVND (reference sequence). CDR3 length: 14 residues. The sample in question was peripheral blood, obtained 28 days after the second AZD1222 dose. The chain is built from TRBV19 and TRBJ2-5; tentatively, D is TRBD1 or TRBD2 (5 bases each). The origin of this receptor is an adult who received the AZD1222 COVID-19 vaccine. The CDR3 coding sequence is TGTGCCAGTGCACTAGGGGCAAGTGGGGAGACCCAGTACTTC. It yields the protein CASALGASGETQYF.